The TCR beta chain under discussion was sequenced for a study of cytomegalovirus exposure and HLA in healthy donors. The CDR3 extends over 16 amino acids. CDR1 and CDR2 (germline): SGHRS, YFSETQ. The ends were cut back, 4 bases at V and 0 bases at J, with 15 bases in the middle. This clone showed up just once. What it binds is unknown. Primers: 60 Vbeta forward and 13 Jbeta reverse. TCRdb's table, derived via immunoSEQ multiplex PCR, lists solely in-frame clones and lacks some. Of about 140,000 clones in the sample, over 60% are singletons; the top ten hold about 1.8%. Notes on the study in general: TCR beta chain V- and J-gene trimming was linked, in a later analysis, to a missense variant in DCLRE1C.

This sequence was found in a woman aged 30 to 39 in good health and CMV-seronegative. Sequenced material: PBMCs. The chain is built from TRBV5-1 and TRBJ2-3; perhaps TRBD1 as D (6 bases). CDR3 nucleotide sequence: TGCGCCAGCAGCCGCTCAGGGGCCGCTAGCACAGATACGCAGTATTTT. This codes for CASSRSGAASTDTQYF.